Listed below are T cell receptor beta chains from one sample, sequenced in a study of blood T cell repertoires in COVID-19. The table came from immunoSEQ multiplex PCR; TCRdb's copy has only in-frame clones and leaves some out. Altogether hundreds of thousands of clones are present, 92% being singletons, with the ten largest covering 0.75% to 1%. The sequenced material came from peripheral blood. All receptors derive from a man aged 55 to 70 with COVID-19, enrolled during active disease. The CDR3 runs from the conserved cysteine through the conserved F or W. A D gene is named only where the DNA matches it firmly. Where a row states a size, it is once, few, many or the class of an expanded clone; other rows omit it.

clone_size j_call d_call v_call cdr3_nt cdr3_aa
NA TRBJ1-5 TRBD1 TRBV4-1 TGCGCCAGCAGCCCCCGGGACAGGGGACTCAATCAGCCCCAGCATTTT CASSPRDRGLNQPQHF
NA TRBJ1-3 NA TRBV4-2 TGTGCCAGCAGCCAAGTTTCTGCTGGAAACACCATATATTTT CASSQVSAGNTIYF
once TRBJ1-1 TRBD1 TRBV2 TGTGCCAGCAGTCAGGGGGCGGGCACTGAAGCTTTCTTT CASSQGAGTEAFF
NA TRBJ1-4 NA TRBV23-1 TGCGCCAGCAGTCCTTCGGGGGGGGGACCCTCAACTAATGAAAAACTGTTTTTT CASSPSGGGPSTNEKLFF
once TRBJ2-3 TRBD2 TRBV24-1 TGTGCCACCAGTGACCCAAGGACTAGCCGAGATACGCAGTATTTT CATSDPRTSRDTQYF
NA TRBJ2-1 TRBD2 TRBV6-2/TRBV6-3 TGTGCCAGCACCCCCGGACTAGCGGCCGCTGAGCAGTTCTTC CASTPGLAAAEQFF
NA TRBJ2-3 TRBD2 TRBV2 TGTGCCAGCAGTCCACTAGCGGGAGGGGCAGATACGCAGTATTTT CASSPLAGGADTQYF
NA TRBJ1-2 TRBD1 TRBV3-1/TRBV3-2 TGTGCCAGCAGCCCAACCGGGACAGGGAGCTATGGCTACACCTTC CASSPTGTGSYGYTF
NA TRBJ1-5 TRBD1 TRBV9 TGTGCCAGCAGCGTAGGGACAGGAGATCAGCCCCAGCATTTT CASSVGTGDQPQHF
NA TRBJ2-2 NA TRBV30 TGTGCCTGGAGTCGCCGAGGGATCCGAACCGGGGAGCTGTTTTTT CAWSRRGIRTGELFF
NA TRBJ2-3 NA TRBV7-8 TGTGCCAGCAGCTTAGGACAGACAGATACGCAGTATTTT CASSLGQTDTQYF
NA TRBJ1-1 TRBD1 TRBV6-6 TGTGCCAGCAGGGATAGACAGGGGGCAAGGACTGAAGCTTTCTTT CASRDRQGARTEAFF
NA TRBJ2-6 NA TRBV6-4 TGTGCCAGCAGTGACCGGGAGTACCATGGCTCTGGGGCCAACGTCCTGACTTTC CASSDREYHGSGANVLTF
once TRBJ2-7 NA TRBV10-1 TGCGCCTGTCCAAGTGGGCACGAGCAGTACTTC CACPSGHEQYF
NA TRBJ1-2 NA TRBV11-2 TGTGCCAGCAGCCCCGACAGTAACTATGGCTACACCTTC CASSPDSNYGYTF
NA TRBJ1-2 NA TRBV5-5 TGTGCCAGCAGCGACGCAGGGCGGTATGGCTACACCTTC CASSDAGRYGYTF
NA TRBJ1-2 NA TRBV6-5 TGTGCCAGCAGTTACGGAGGGAACTATGGCTACACCTTC CASSYGGNYGYTF